This T cell receptor beta chain derives from a study of tumor and adjacent non-tumor tissue in lung cancer. Overall study context: Aged roughly 31 to 80 years, patients included about 11 men and 4 or 5 women with stage I to III disease. Samples averaged roughly 4 million productive TCRbeta reads each.

The study's findings and limits: In normal lung, the top 100 clones were significantly more dominant than in tumor.

On this clonotype: The antigen is undetermined. At one end the junction does not follow the germline gene, possibly because of a read error.

Germline lookup yields CDR1 SQVTM and CDR2 ANQGSEA. The CDR3 has 13 amino acids. No cell sorting was done before RNA was extracted from the tissue. More than 3 cm separated this lung sample from the edge of the tumor. Chemotherapy-naive patients with new lung cancer underwent thoracic surgery in China, August–November 2014. TCRbeta libraries were built with three rounds of nested PCR, modified from ARM-PCR. TCRdb redid the calling of the multiplex PCR reads with MiXCR, one entry per CDR3 protein. In the table there are approximately 90,000 distinct CDR3 sequences, around 80% of which are singletons. The specimen was distant non-tumor lung tissue. This chain joins TRBV29-1 and TRBJ1-1; a weak D match, TRBD1 (5 bases). This TCR came from a woman aged 45 to 65 with non-small cell lung cancer. CDR3 bases: TGCAGCGTAGCCCACGGGGACTACGCTGAGGCTTTCTTT. Its translation: CSVAHGDYAEAFF.